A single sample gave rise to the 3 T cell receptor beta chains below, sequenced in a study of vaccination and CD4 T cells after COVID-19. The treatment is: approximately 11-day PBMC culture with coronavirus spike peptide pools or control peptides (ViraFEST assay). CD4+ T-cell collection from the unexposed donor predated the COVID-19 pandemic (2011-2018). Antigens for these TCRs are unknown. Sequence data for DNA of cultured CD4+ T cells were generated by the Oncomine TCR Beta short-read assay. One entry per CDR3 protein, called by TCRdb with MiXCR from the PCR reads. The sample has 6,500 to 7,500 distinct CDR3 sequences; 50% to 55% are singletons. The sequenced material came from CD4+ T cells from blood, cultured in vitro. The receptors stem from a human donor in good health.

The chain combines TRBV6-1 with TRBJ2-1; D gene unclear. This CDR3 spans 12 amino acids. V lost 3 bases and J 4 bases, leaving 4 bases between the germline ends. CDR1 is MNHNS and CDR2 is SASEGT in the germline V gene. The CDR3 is CASSERYNEQFF. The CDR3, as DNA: TGTGCCAGCAGTGAGAGATACAATGAGCAGTTCTTC.

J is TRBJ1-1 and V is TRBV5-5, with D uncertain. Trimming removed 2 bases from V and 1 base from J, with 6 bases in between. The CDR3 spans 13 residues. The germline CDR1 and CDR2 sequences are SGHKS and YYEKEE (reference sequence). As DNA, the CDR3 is TGTGCCAGCAGCTTCCCGCAGAACACTGAAGCTTTCTTT. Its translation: CASSFPQNTEAFF. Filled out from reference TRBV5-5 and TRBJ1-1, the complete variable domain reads DAGVTQSPTHLIKTRGQQVTLRCSPISGHKSVSWYQQVLGQGPQFIFQYYEKEERGRGNFPDRFSARQFPNYSSELNVNALLLGDSALYLCASSFPQNTEAFFGQGTRLTVV.

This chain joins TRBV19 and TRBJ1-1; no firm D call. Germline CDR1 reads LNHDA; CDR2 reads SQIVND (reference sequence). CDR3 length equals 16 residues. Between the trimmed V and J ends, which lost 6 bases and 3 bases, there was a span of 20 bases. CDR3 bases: TGTGCCAGTAGACAGACTTGGTCCTTATGGTACACTGAAGCTTTCTTT. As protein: CASRQTWSLWYTEAFF.